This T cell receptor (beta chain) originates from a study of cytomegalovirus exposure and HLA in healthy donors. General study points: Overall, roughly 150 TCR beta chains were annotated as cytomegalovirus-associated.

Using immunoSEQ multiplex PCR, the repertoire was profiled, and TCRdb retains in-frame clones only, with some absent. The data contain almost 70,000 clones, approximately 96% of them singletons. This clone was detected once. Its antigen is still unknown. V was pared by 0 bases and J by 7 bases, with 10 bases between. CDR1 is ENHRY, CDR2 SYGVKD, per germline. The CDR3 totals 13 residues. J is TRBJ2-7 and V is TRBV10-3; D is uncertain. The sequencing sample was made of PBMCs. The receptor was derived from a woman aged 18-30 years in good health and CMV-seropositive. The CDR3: CAISESGSEEQYF. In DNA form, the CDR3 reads TGTGCCATCAGTGAGTCAGGCAGCGAAGAGCAGTACTTC.